The entry below describes one T cell receptor (beta chain). Its specificity is unknown. This record comes from a study of T cell responses to AZD1222 COVID-19 vaccine. Study results and caveats: In a largely white British group with more females than males, clonal diversity was possibly underestimated. Spike-specific TCR breadth rose after two AZD1222 doses, and depth rose as well. Nearly half of the spike-specific TCRs reportedly recognize variant regions that carry no mutations. Only after the peak T cell response were repertoires sampled.

TCRdb keeps only in-frame clones here, not all; method: immunoSEQ multiplex PCR. The profile covers 99,000 or so clones, with 80% to 90% appearing a single time and over 35% taken by the ten largest. V lost 4 bases, J lost 3 bases, and 4 bases stayed unmatched. Germline V gene lookup returns CDR1 SGHTA and CDR2 FQGNSA. The CDR3 is made up of 16 amino acids. The sequence came from an adult who received the AZD1222 COVID-19 vaccine. The sequences come from peripheral blood, collected 28 days after the second AZD1222 dose. V usage is TRBV7-2 and J usage is TRBJ1-6; TRBD1 aligns across 9 bases. DNA for the CDR3: TGTGCCAGCAGCTCTTTGACAGGGGGCTATAATTCACCCCTCCACTTT. Protein sequence: CASSSLTGGYNSPLHF. The whole variable domain, filled in from reference TRBV7-2 and TRBJ1-6, reads GAGVSQSPSNKVTEKGKDVELRCDPISGHTALYWYRQSLGQGLEFLIYFQGNSAPDKSGLPSDRFSAERTGGSVSTLTIQRTQQEDSAVYLCASSSLTGGYNSPLHFGNGTRLTVT.